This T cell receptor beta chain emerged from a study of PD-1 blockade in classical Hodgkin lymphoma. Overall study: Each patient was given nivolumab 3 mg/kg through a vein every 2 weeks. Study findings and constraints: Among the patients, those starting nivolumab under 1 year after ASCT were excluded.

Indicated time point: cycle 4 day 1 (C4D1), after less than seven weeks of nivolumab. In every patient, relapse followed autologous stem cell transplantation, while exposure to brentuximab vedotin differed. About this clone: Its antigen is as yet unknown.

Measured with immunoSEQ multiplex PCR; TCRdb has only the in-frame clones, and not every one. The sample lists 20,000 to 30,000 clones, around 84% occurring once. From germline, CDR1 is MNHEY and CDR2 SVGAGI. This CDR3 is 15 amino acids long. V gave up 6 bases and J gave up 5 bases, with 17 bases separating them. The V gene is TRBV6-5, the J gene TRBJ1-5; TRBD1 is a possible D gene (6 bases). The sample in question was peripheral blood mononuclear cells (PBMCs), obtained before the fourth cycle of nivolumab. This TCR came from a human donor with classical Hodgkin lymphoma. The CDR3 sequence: CASRTRGKGDQPQHF. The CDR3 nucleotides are TGTGCCAGCAGAACAAGGGGGAAGGGGGATCAGCCCCAGCATTTT.